This T cell receptor (beta chain) was captured in a study of T-cell reconstitution after alpha-beta-depleted transplantation in children. The V and J ends lost 0 bases and 2 bases respectively, with 15 bases between them. CDR1 and CDR2 from the germline V gene are DFQATT and SNEGSKA (reference sequence). This CDR3 contains 16 residues. Unique molecular identifiers tagged the TCRbeta library. TCRdb re-called the PCR reads through MiXCR, storing one row per CDR3 protein. The sample has 280,000 or so distinct CDR3 sequences, approximately 10% seen once. The study's findings and limits: T-cell counts and diversity at one year following transplant were attributed mainly to newly produced T cells. There were reportedly several hundred expanded graft clones from which alpha-beta T cells came about two months after transplant. Surviving thymic progenitors and recipient T cells were the source of high TCRbeta diversity at day 60 in some patients.

This clonotype was found many times. What it recognizes is unknown. The specimen comprised peripheral blood, sampled 180 days after TCRalphabeta/CD19-depleted stem cell transplant. The chain carries TRBV20-1 and TRBJ2-3; a possible D gene is TRBD2 (6 bases). This TCR came from a male patient between 2 and 15 years old who had a stem cell transplant for chronic granulomatous disease, so the T cells may come from the graft donor. The CDR3 is CSARESSGLYTDTQYF. The CDR3 DNA reads as TGCAGTGCTAGAGAATCGTCGGGACTTTACACAGATACGCAGTATTTT.